Listed below are T cell receptor beta chains from one sample, sequenced in a study of T cell repertoires in cytomegalovirus infection. MiXCR, applied by TCRdb to the reads, yields one record per CDR3 protein. The sample lists about 330,000 distinct CDR3 sequences, around 9.5% occurring once. What was sequenced was PBMCs. The source of these receptors is a human donor in good health (CMV status not recorded). Some clones in this sample may be carry-over from other donors' samples. The CDR3 runs from the conserved cysteine through the conserved F or W. A D gene is named only where the DNA matches it firmly. Rows may omit the clone size; those that give it use once, few, many or a size class.

size	V	D	J	CDR3	DNA
many	TRBV7-2	-	TRBJ2-7	CASSLYSVGQLYEQYF	TGTGCCAGCAGCTTATATTCGGTCGGGCAACTCTACGAGCAGTACTTC
many	TRBV7-2	-	TRBJ2-1	CASSSRTSNINEQFF	TGTGCCAGCAGCTCCCGAACCTCCAATATCAATGAGCAGTTCTTC
-	TRBV27	-	TRBJ2-3	CASSPGGGRPASTDTQYF	TGTGCCAGCAGCCCAGGCGGCGGTAGACCGGCTAGCACAGATACGCAGTATTTT
-	TRBV2	-	TRBJ1-1	CASSGGRTVNTEAFF	TGTGCCAGCAGTGGAGGACGGACAGTCAACACTGAAGCTTTCTTT
many	TRBV7-2	TRBD2	TRBJ2-3	CASRPPGLAASSTDTQYF	TGTGCCAGCAGGCCTCCGGGACTAGCGGCATCTAGCACAGATACGCAGTATTTT
-	TRBV6-2/TRBV6-3	TRBD2	TRBJ2-1	CASSSRGVAGFENEQFF	TGTGCCAGCAGTTCCAGGGGAGTAGCGGGGTTTGAGAATGAGCAGTTCTTC
-	TRBV4-3	-	TRBJ2-2	CASRGSMVTGELFF	TGCGCCAGCAGAGGCTCCATGGTCACCGGGGAGCTGTTTTTT
few	TRBV12-3/TRBV12-4	-	TRBJ2-2	CASSRVGELFF	TGTGCCAGCAGCCGAGTTGGGGAGCTGTTTTTT
few	TRBV25-1	TRBD2	TRBJ2-1	CASSEYGGSGRVYNEQFF	TGTGCCAGCAGTGAATATGGTGGGAGCGGGAGGGTGTACAATGAGCAGTTCTTC
-	TRBV12-3/TRBV12-4	TRBD1	TRBJ1-1	CASSLGQGRKTEAFF	TGTGCCAGCAGTTTGGGACAGGGGAGGAAAACTGAAGCTTTCTTT
few	TRBV6-2/TRBV6-3	-	TRBJ2-1	CATHPHTQRTYYNEQFF	TGTGCCACCCATCCACACACACAGCGGACCTACTACAATGAGCAGTTCTTC
few	TRBV4-3	-	TRBJ1-1	CASSQGQFTEAFF	TGCGCCAGCAGCCAAGGACAGTTCACTGAAGCTTTCTTT
-	TRBV25-1	-	TRBJ2-1	CASSELSRDYNEQFF	TGTGCCAGCAGTGAATTGAGTCGGGATTACAATGAGCAGTTCTTC
many	TRBV7-2	TRBD1	TRBJ2-7	CASTRTGQGSYEQYF	TGTGCCAGCACCAGGACGGGACAGGGGAGTTACGAGCAGTACTTC
many	TRBV7-7	-	TRBJ2-5	CASSLASGKGQETQYF	TGTGCCAGCAGCTTAGCTAGCGGAAAGGGGCAAGAGACCCAGTACTTC
many	TRBV28	-	TRBJ2-7	CASSLPSALRASYEQYF	TGTGCCAGCAGTTTACCCTCGGCTTTGAGGGCGTCCTACGAGCAGTACTTC
few	TRBV28	TRBD2	TRBJ2-5	CASSLWGGRRETQYF	TGTGCCAGCAGTTTATGGGGAGGGAGACGGGAGACCCAGTACTTC
few	TRBV20-1	-	TRBJ2-1	CSARKVHSYNEQFF	TGCAGTGCTAGGAAGGTGCACTCCTACAATGAGCAGTTCTTC
many	TRBV7-2	TRBD2	TRBJ2-2	CASSLSGKNTGELFF	TGTGCCAGCAGCCTTAGCGGGAAAAACACCGGGGAGCTGTTTTTT
many	TRBV7-2	-	TRBJ1-1	CASTPGTLRTEAFF	TGTGCCAGCACCCCCGGGACACTTAGGACTGAAGCTTTCTTT
many	TRBV6-2/TRBV6-3	-	TRBJ1-5	CASSYSRPGGANQPQHF	TGTGCCAGCAGTTACTCGAGACCGGGGGGCGCGAATCAGCCCCAGCATTTT
few	TRBV4-1	TRBD2	TRBJ2-7	CASSQGLAATYEQYF	TGCGCCAGCAGCCAAGGACTAGCGGCTACCTACGAGCAGTACTTC
few	TRBV12-3/TRBV12-4	TRBD1	TRBJ2-2	CASSFGQGAGELFF	TGTGCCAGCAGTTTCGGACAGGGAGCCGGGGAGCTGTTTTTT
-	TRBV9	-	TRBJ2-3	CASSVLDARLADTQYF	TGTGCCAGCAGCGTATTAGACGCAAGACTTGCAGATACGCAGTATTTT
many	TRBV3-1	TRBD1	TRBJ2-7	CASSQGQGIYEQYF	TGTGCCAGCAGCCAAGGACAGGGGATCTACGAGCAGTACTTC
many	TRBV20-1	TRBD2	TRBJ2-1	CSAHRHPGLAGSNRDEQFF	TGCAGTGCCCACCGACACCCGGGACTAGCGGGAAGTAATAGGGATGAGCAGTTCTTC
many	TRBV18	TRBD1	TRBJ1-1	CASSPSDRGTEAFF	TGTGCCAGCTCACCATCGGACAGGGGCACTGAAGCTTTCTTT
-	TRBV6-6	TRBD1	TRBJ1-2	CASSRDTGAGYTF	TGTGCCAGCAGTAGGGATACAGGGGCCGGCTACACCTTC
many	TRBV5-6	-	TRBJ1-5	CASSLGRGSYYSNQPQHF	TGTGCCAGCAGCTTGGGCAGGGGATCTTATTATAGCAATCAGCCCCAGCATTTT
many	TRBV6-1	-	TRBJ2-1	CASSPSHVNEQFF	TGTGCCAGCAGTCCCTCCCATGTCAATGAGCAGTTCTTC
few	TRBV19	-	TRBJ2-7	CASSIGDKEQYF	TGTGCCAGTAGTATTGGGGACAAGGAGCAGTACTTC
many	TRBV4-3	-	TRBJ2-1	CASSQEWGSSYNEQFF	TGCGCCAGCAGCCAAGAATGGGGGTCCTCCTACAATGAGCAGTTCTTC
few	TRBV20-1	-	TRBJ1-6	CSARDPSVAGNNSPLHF	-
few	TRBV7-6	TRBD1	TRBJ2-5	CASSDREETQYF	TGTGCCAGCAGCGACAGGGAGGAGACCCAGTACTTC
few	TRBV20-1	-	TRBJ2-5	CSAGLLLETQYF	TGCAGTGCCGGACTCCTCTTAGAGACCCAGTACTTC
many	TRBV7-6	-	TRBJ1-4	CASSPRGGEKLFF	TGTGCCAGCAGCCCTAGGGGGGGTGAAAAACTGTTTTTT
many	TRBV28	TRBD2	TRBJ2-7	CASSLYGTSGDSYEQYF	TGTGCCAGCAGTTTATATGGGACTAGCGGGGATTCCTACGAGCAGTACTTC
few	TRBV28	TRBD1	TRBJ1-5	CASSPGQGALGNQPQHF	TGTGCCAGCAGTCCGGGACAGGGGGCATTGGGCAATCAGCCCCAGCATTTT
-	TRBV24-1	-	TRBJ2-2	CATSDSGQPYTGELFF	TGTGCCACCAGTGATTCTGGACAGCCTTACACCGGGGAGCTGTTTTTT
few	TRBV28	TRBD1	TRBJ1-1	CASSLLPGTVNTEAFF	TGTGCCAGCAGTTTGCTCCCTGGGACAGTTAACACTGAAGCTTTCTTT
many	TRBV20-1	TRBD2	TRBJ2-3	CSALGLAGVTEPTDTQYF	TGCAGTGCGCTGGGACTAGCGGGGGTCACTGAGCCCACAGATACGCAGTATTTT
-	TRBV2	-	TRBJ1-5	CASSELRGNQPQHF	TGTGCCAGCAGTGAACTTCGTGGCAATCAGCCCCAGCATTTT
few	TRBV6-6	-	TRBJ2-4	CATFGGAKNIQYF	TGTGCCACCTTTGGGGGGGCCAAAAACATTCAGTACTTC
few	TRBV14	TRBD2	TRBJ2-1	CASSQASTSGGAYF	TGTGCCAGCAGCCAGGCTAGTACTAGCGGGGGAGCCTACTTC
many	TRBV7-2	-	TRBJ2-5	CASSRYPGTTGGETQYF	TGTGCCAGCAGTCGATACCCCGGGACAACGGGAGGAGAGACCCAGTACTTC
-	TRBV4-1	-	TRBJ1-2	CASSQEQRYGYTF	TGCGCCAGCAGCCAAGAGCAGCGCTATGGCTACACCTTC
few	TRBV6-5	-	TRBJ1-2	CASTRGPTRGYTF	TGTGCCAGCACCCGGGGACCGACCCGGGGCTACACCTTC
many	TRBV7-2	TRBD1	TRBJ1-2	CASSRTTGSPYGYTF	TGTGCCAGCAGCCGGACGACAGGGTCGCCCTATGGCTACACCTTC
-	TRBV19	-	TRBJ1-3	CATTGFSGNTIYF	TGTGCCACGACAGGTTTCTCTGGAAACACCATATATTTT
few	TRBV28	-	TRBJ1-1	CASRSGGVNTEAFF	TGTGCCAGCAGGTCAGGTGGGGTGAACACTGAAGCTTTCTTT
few	TRBV19	-	TRBJ1-5	CASGGIDQHF	TGTGCCAGTGGGGGCATTGATCAGCATTTT
many	TRBV18	-	TRBJ2-7	CASSRTEFYEQYF	TGTGCCAGCTCGCGAACAGAATTCTACGAGCAGTACTTC
many	TRBV6-5	TRBD2	TRBJ2-3	CASSYLSSGIPDTQYF	TGTGCCAGCAGTTACCTGTCTAGCGGGATCCCAGATACGCAGTATTTT
-	TRBV6-1	-	TRBJ1-6	CASATTVRRDNSPLHF	TGTGCCAGCGCCACGACGGTTAGGAGGGATAATTCACCCCTCCACTTT
many	TRBV2	-	TRBJ1-6	CASTYNSPLHF	TGTGCCAGCACCTATAATTCACCCCTCCACTTT
-	TRBV6-2/TRBV6-3	TRBD1	TRBJ2-6	CASSSGTGSGANVLTF	TGTGCCAGCAGTTCCGGGACAGGGTCTGGGGCCAACGTCCTGACTTTC
-	TRBV7-2	TRBD2	TRBJ2-2	CASSLDGGTRTGELFF	TGTGCCAGCAGCTTAGACGGGGGGACGCGGACCGGGGAGCTGTTTTTT
-	TRBV5-4	-	TRBJ2-5	CASSLKGEETQYF	TGTGCCAGCAGCCTGAAGGGGGAAGAGACCCAGTACTTC